The rows below give T cell receptor beta chains drawn from one sample of a study of cytomegalovirus exposure and HLA in healthy donors. TCRdb's table, derived via immunoSEQ multiplex PCR, lists solely in-frame clones and lacks some. This repertoire shows over 200,000 clones, around 73% found once; its top ten account for less than 4.5%. Sample: PBMCs. These receptor sequences come from a male donor in good health and CMV-seronegative. The CDR3 runs from the conserved cysteine through the conserved F or W. The D gene is left open where the match is weak. The size field is filled for only some rows; it gives once, few, many or a size class.

j_gene,v_gene,d_gene,abundance,CDR3nt,CDR3aa
TRBJ2-7,TRBV6-1,.,.,TGTGCCAGCAGTGAAGGCGTACCCTACGAGCAGTACTTC,CASSEGVPYEQYF
TRBJ2-1,TRBV5-4,.,.,TGTGCCAGCAGCCCCGGCGGCTCTAGCGCCCACAATGAGCAGTTCTTC,CASSPGGSSAHNEQFF
TRBJ2-7,TRBV7-2,TRBD2,.,TGTGCCAGCAGCTGGGGTACTAGCGGGAGGGAAGAGCAGTACTTC,CASSWGTSGREEQYF
TRBJ1-1,TRBV28,.,.,TGTGCCAGCAGTTCGGTAAACACTGAAGCTTTCTTT,CASSSVNTEAFF
TRBJ1-2,TRBV2,.,.,TGTGCCAGCAAGAATGCCATGGGGGCCTATGGCTACACCTTC,CASKNAMGAYGYTF
TRBJ1-1,TRBV18,TRBD1,.,TGTGCCAGCTCGTTGGGACAGGGGAACACTGAAGCTTTCTTT,CASSLGQGNTEAFF
TRBJ1-1,TRBV10-3,.,.,TGTGCCATCAGAACGCCCAGGGAAAACACTGAAGCTTTCTTT,CAIRTPRENTEAFF
TRBJ2-7,TRBV28,.,.,TGTGCCAGCAGTTTTTTAAACGAGCAGTACTTC,CASSFLNEQYF
TRBJ2-2,TRBV19,TRBD1,.,TGTGCCAGTAGTACGCCGGGACAGGGGGCTACCGGGGAGCTGTTTTTT,CASSTPGQGATGELFF
TRBJ1-4,TRBV2,.,.,TGTGCCAGCAGCGATGGCGGGACTAATGAAAAACTGTTTTTT,CASSDGGTNEKLFF
TRBJ2-5,TRBV7-9,.,once,TGTGCCAGCACCCGACTATTAAAAGAGACCCAGTACTTC,CASTRLLKETQYF
TRBJ1-1,TRBV9,TRBD1,.,TGTGCCAGCAGCGTCGGACAGGCCGAGGCTGAAGCTTTCTTT,CASSVGQAEAEAFF
TRBJ2-7,TRBV27,.,.,TGTGCCAGCAGTTACAGGCAAAAATCCTCCTACGAGCAGTACTTC,CASSYRQKSSYEQYF
TRBJ1-1,TRBV5-1,.,.,TGCGCCAGCAAGGGCCAGACAGACTCGAACACTGAAGCTTTCTTT,CASKGQTDSNTEAFF
TRBJ2-7,TRBV7-6,TRBD2,few,TGTGCCAGCAGCTCTAGCGGGAGCTCCTACGAGCAGTACTTC,CASSSSGSSYEQYF
TRBJ2-7,TRBV5-4,TRBD1,.,TGTGCCAGCAGCTTGGCCGTGGGGGACAGGGGCTACTACGAGCAGTACTTC,CASSLAVGDRGYYEQYF
TRBJ2-7,TRBV4-1,.,.,TGCGCCAGCAGCCAAGATTTACTAGATTACTCCTACGAGCAGTACTTC,CASSQDLLDYSYEQYF
TRBJ2-1,TRBV7-9,TRBD2,.,TGTGCCGGGTGGGAGGGGCAGGACTACAATGAGCAGTTCTTC,CAGWEGQDYNEQFF
TRBJ1-5,TRBV7-9,.,.,TGTGCCAGCAGCTTTTCAGGGTTTATGGGCAATCAGCCCCAGCATTTT,CASSFSGFMGNQPQHF